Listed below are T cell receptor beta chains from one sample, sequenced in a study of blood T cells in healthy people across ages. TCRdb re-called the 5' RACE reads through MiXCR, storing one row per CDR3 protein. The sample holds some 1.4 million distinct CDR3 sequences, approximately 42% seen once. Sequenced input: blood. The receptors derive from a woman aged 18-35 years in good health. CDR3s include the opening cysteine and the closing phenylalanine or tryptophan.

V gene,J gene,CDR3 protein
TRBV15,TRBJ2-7,CATGFQGGPQYF
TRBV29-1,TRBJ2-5,CSVELPGRGETQYF
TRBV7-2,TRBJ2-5,CASIDGTSGANEQYF
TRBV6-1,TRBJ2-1,CATTSGRGYNEQFF
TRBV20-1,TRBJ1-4,CSARVPLGGYNEKLFF
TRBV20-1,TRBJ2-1,CSASGRQYEQFF
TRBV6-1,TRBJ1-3,CASSERAMGTGTREVRNAIYF
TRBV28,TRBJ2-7,CASTQRGQSYEQYF
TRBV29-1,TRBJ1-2,CSVFYRGGGNYGYTF
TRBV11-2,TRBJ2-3,CASSLGGTSSADTQYF
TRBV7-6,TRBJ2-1,CASNPGQGATRGLRNEQFF
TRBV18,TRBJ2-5,CASSPDSQETQYF
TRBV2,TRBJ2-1,CASSEPPLTGGAHYTDEQFF
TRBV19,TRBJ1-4,CASSMDRLLGNEKLFF
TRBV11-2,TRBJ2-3,CASSPPAGVGTDTQYF
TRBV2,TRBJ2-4,CASNGLAGEAKNIQYF
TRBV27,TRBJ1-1,CASSTSGGGRAFF
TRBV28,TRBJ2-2,CASREASTNTGELFF
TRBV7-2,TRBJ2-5,CASSLSGAGGQETQYF
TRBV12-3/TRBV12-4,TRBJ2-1,CASRPGLAGVREQFF
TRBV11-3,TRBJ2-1,CASSRDGNEQFF
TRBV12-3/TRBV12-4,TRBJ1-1,CASSLGQGPEAFF
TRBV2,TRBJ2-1,CASSGLAGGFYNEQFF